Below, one T cell receptor (beta chain) is given with its context. The sample belongs to a study of control samples from healthy donors and cancer patients. The CDR3 contains 13 residues. Germline assignment: CDR1 LNHDA and CDR2 SQIVND (reference sequence). V lost 6 bases, J lost 7 bases, and 16 bases lay in between. TCRdb keeps only in-frame clones here, not all; method: immunoSEQ multiplex PCR. The sample consists of approximately 100,000 clones, about 89% of them appearing once. The chain has TRBV19 and TRBJ2-7; D is possibly TRBD2 (6 bases). The specimen was blood. The origin of this receptor is a man younger than 45 in good health. The CDR3 sequence is CASSGGRAYEQYF. In nucleotides, the CDR3 is TGTGCCAGTAGCGGAGGGCGCGCGTATGAGCAGTACTTC.